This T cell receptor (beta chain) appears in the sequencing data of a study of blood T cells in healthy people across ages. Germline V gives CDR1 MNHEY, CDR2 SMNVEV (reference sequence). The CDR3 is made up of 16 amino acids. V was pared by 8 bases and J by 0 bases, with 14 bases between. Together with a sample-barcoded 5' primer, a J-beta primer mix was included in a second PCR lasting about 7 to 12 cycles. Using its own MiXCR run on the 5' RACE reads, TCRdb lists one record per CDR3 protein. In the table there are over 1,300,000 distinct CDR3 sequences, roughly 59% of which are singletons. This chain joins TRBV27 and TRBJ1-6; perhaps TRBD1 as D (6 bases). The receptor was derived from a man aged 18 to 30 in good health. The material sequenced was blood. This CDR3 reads CASRGPISSYNSPLHF. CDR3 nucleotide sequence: TGTGCCAGCCGGGGGCCAATTAGCTCCTATAATTCACCCCTCCACTTT.